The 11 T cell receptor beta chains given below trace back to one sample, sequenced in a study of CD8 T cells in ankylosing spondylitis (dated by TCRdb to 2017 to 2019). General study outcomes and caveats: A TCR beta motif made up of several highly homologous amino acid variants appeared to be characteristic of blood from ankylosing spondylitis patients.

The library was produced with 5' RACE. The instrument was an Illumina HiSeq 2500. Through fastp at Q25 and MiXCR, TCRdb rebuilt clones from the public reads, retaining in-frame beta chains. Each entry is one CDR3 protein sequence, shown with its most common DNA and genes. This sample is represented by over 600,000 distinct CDR3 sequences; roughly 20% of them were singletons. The ten top clones hold under 20% of the sample. No antigens are known for them. Sequenced material: blood, either unsorted or a sorted T cell fraction (not recorded which). The receptor set was obtained from a male donor with ankylosing spondylitis.

The chain carries TRBV20-1 and TRBJ2-7; TRBD1 or TRBD2 may be the D gene (5 bases each). The CDR3 totals 15 residues. The germline gives CDR1 DFQATT, CDR2 SNEGSKA (reference sequence). Trimming removed 0 bases at V and 1 base at J, with 13 bases between. DNA for the CDR3: TGCAGTGCTAGAGACTCCCGGGACGGATCCTACGAGCAGTACTTC. Translation gives CSARDSRDGSYEQYF.

The J gene is TRBJ1-2, the V gene TRBV20-1, with a tentative D call TRBD1 (5 bases). Germline CDR1 and CDR2: DFQATT and SNEGSKA (reference sequence). The CDR3 runs to 15 residues. Trimming cost V 6 bases and J 8 bases, with 25 bases left between them. For the CDR3, the DNA is TGCAGTGCCCCAGCCGGGGGACTCTCTTCTGGAGGCTACACCTTC. Protein sequence: CSAPAGGLSSGGYTF.

This chain links TRBV3-1 with TRBJ1-1, with D possibly being TRBD1 (5 bases). Germline CDR1 LGHDT, CDR2 YNNKEL (reference sequence). V lost 4 bases to trimming and J lost 2 bases, with 20 bases between them. The CDR3 consists of 17 residues. The CDR3 sequence: CASSPRRGTYVNTEAFF. Here the CDR3 DNA reads TGTGCCAGCAGCCCAAGACGGGGGACCTATGTTAACACTGAAGCTTTCTTT. Variable domain in full (rest from reference TRBV3-1 and TRBJ1-1): DTAVSQTPKYLVTQMGNDKSIKCEQNLGHDTMYWYKQDSKKFLKIMFSYNNKELIINETVPNRFSPKSPDKAHLNLHINSLELGDSAVYFCASSPRRGTYVNTEAFFGQGTRLTVV.

The sample holds a few counts of this clonotype. The junction differs from germline at one of its ends, possibly a read error. The V call is TRBV5-6, the J call TRBJ2-3; TRBD1 agrees at 8 bases. The CDR3 length is 15 residues. Germline CDR1 reads SGHDT; CDR2 reads YYEEEE. CDR3 in amino acids: CASSLAPGGTDTQYF. Here the CDR3 DNA reads TGTGCCAGCAGCTTGGCTCCAGGGGGCACCGATACGCAGTATTTT. Using reference TRBV5-6 and TRBJ2-3 for the parts outside the CDR3, the full variable domain is DAGVTQSPTHLIKTRGQQVTLRCSPKSGHDTVSWYQQALGQGPQFIFQYYEEEERQRGNFPDRFSGHQFPNYSSELNVNALLLGDSALYLCASSLAPGGTDTQYFGPGTRLTVL.

With respect to this clonotype: The final CDR3 position lacks the conserved phenylalanine or tryptophan, pointing to a likely read error. The chain joins TRBV29-1 to TRBJ2-2; D is unclear. V lost 4 bases, J lost 4 bases, and 7 bases lay in between. The germline V gene has CDR1 SQVTM and CDR2 ANQGSEA. This CDR3 comprises 12 residues. In DNA, the CDR3 is TGCAGCGTTGTAGGTCCCACCGGGGAGCTGTTTTTA. As protein: CSVVGPTGELFL.

The genes are TRBV4-3 and TRBJ2-1; no reliable D call. V was trimmed by 4 bases and J by 7 bases, leaving 11 bases between them. The length of the CDR3 is 13 residues. CDR1 and CDR2 from the germline V gene are LGHNA and YSLEER. As DNA, the CDR3 is TGCGCCAGCAGCCCGAGAGGAGAGAATGAGCAGTTCTTC. This encodes CASSPRGENEQFF.

V usage is TRBV9 and J usage is TRBJ2-5; a possible D gene is TRBD2 (6 bases). The CDR3 contains 18 residues. The V and J ends lost 0 bases and 0 bases respectively, with 18 bases between them. Germline V CDR1 and CDR2: SGDLS, YYNGEE. In nucleotides, the CDR3 is TGTGCCAGCAGCGTAGTAGGGGCCGGGACTGGTTACCAAGAGACCCAGTACTTC. Translated, it gives CASSVVGAGTGYQETQYF.

The chain joins TRBV6-5 to TRBJ2-7, with 9 bases lining up with TRBD2. After removal of 2 bases from V and 6 bases from J, the junction contained 14 bases not matched to a gene. Germline V gene data show CDR1 as MNHEY and CDR2 as SVGAGI. This CDR3 is 17 amino acids long. CDR3 DNA sequence: TGTGCCAGCAGTTACCTCTCGTTGGTAGCGGGAGTGGTCGAGCAGTACTTC. Amino acids: CASSYLSLVAGVVEQYF.

This clonotype was found a few times. This chain uses TRBV7-9 with TRBJ2-1, with TRBD2 matching over 10 bases. Germline trimming cut 0 bases from V and 6 bases from J; bases unmatched to any gene: 5. The germline V gene has CDR1 SEHNR and CDR2 FQNEAQ (reference sequence). The CDR3 extends over 16 amino acids. The DNA for the CDR3 is TGTGCCAGCAGCTTAGCCGGGCCTAGCGGGGGCAATGAGCAGTTCTTC. Residues: CASSLAGPSGGNEQFF.

The chain couples TRBV20-1 to TRBJ2-4; 9 bases map to TRBD2. The CDR3 totals 18 residues. Germline CDR1 DFQATT, CDR2 SNEGSKA (reference sequence). Unmatched junction bases numbered 16, after V lost 5 bases and J lost 2 bases. CDR3 in DNA: TGCAGTGCTTTCGGGCGAACCCCGGGACTAGCAACCAAAAACATTCAGTACTTC. Amino acids: CSAFGRTPGLATKNIQYF.

The V and J genes are TRBV12-3 or TRBV12-4 and TRBJ1-1, with D maybe TRBD1 (6 bases). V was clipped by 6 bases and J by 4 bases, with 15 bases between them. The CDR3 is 14 residues long. The CDR3 sequence: CASSSGVVSTEAFF. DNA of the CDR3: TGTGCCAGCAGCTCAGGGGTAGTGAGCACTGAAGCTTTCTTT.